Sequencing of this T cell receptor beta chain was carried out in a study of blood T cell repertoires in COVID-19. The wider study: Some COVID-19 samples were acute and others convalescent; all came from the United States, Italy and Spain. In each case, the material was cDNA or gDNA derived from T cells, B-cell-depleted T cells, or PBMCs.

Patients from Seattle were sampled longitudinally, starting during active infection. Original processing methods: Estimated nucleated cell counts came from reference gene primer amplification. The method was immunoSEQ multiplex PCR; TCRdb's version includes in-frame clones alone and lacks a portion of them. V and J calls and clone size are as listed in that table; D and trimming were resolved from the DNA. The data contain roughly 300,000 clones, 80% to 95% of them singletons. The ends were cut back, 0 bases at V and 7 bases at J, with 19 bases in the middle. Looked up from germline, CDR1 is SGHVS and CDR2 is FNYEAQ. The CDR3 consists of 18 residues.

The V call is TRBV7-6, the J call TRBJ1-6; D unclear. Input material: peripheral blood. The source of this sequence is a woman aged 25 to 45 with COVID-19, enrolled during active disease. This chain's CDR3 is CASSLATAGLAGNSPLHF. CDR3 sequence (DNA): TGTGCCAGCAGCTTAGCAACGGCGGGGTTGGCGGGCAATTCACCCCTCCACTTT.